This T cell receptor beta chain originates from a study of T cell responses to AZD1222 COVID-19 vaccine. Broader study findings: Females made up more of the donors, who were largely white British, and clonal diversity may have come out too low. Nearly half of unique spike-specific TCRs reportedly avoided B.1.351 and B.1.1.7 mutated regions. Receipt of two AZD1222 doses was followed by a rise in Spike-specific TCR breadth and depth. Repertoires were sampled only after the peak T cell response.

In regard to this clone: No antigen is known for it.

The CDR3 consists of 14 residues. Trimming cost V 6 bases and J 1 base, with 12 bases left between them. The germline V gene has CDR1 MNHEY and CDR2 SVGAGI. Sequencing used immunoSEQ multiplex PCR; TCRdb keeps in-frame clones, though not all of them. This table holds 110,000 to 150,000 clones, 75% to 90% found once. The TCR was taken from an adult in good health. The specimen was peripheral blood, collected on day 0 of AZD1222 vaccination. V and J are TRBV6-5 and TRBJ1-1, with no clear D. The CDR3 protein is CASRTGSRNTEAFF. The DNA of the CDR3 is TGTGCCAGCAGGACTGGCAGCAGGAACACTGAAGCTTTCTTT.